The 4 T cell receptor beta chains below come from one sample, sequenced in a study of OX40 agonist ivuxolimab in advanced cancers. Sequencing used immunoSEQ multiplex PCR; TCRdb keeps in-frame clones, though not all of them. The data hold 65,000 to 80,000 clones, with about 84% observed a single time. This specimen consisted of CD4+ or CD8+ T cells sorted from blood, obtained in a trial of the OX40 agonist ivuxolimab. These receptors were obtained from an adult with an advanced solid tumor such as melanoma, head and neck, liver or kidney cancer.

J is TRBJ2-5 and V is TRBV18; possible D gene TRBD2, 5 bases. V lost 3 bases and J 4 bases, leaving 15 bases between the germline ends. CDR3 length equals 15 residues. In germline, CDR1 is KGHSH, CDR2 LQKENI. DNA for the CDR3: TGTGCCAGCTCACCTAACTCCGGGATACCAGAGACCCAGTACTTC. This sequence encodes CASSPNSGIPETQYF. Supplemented by reference TRBV18 and TRBJ2-5, the full variable domain reads NAGVMQNPRHLVRRRGQEARLRCSPMKGHSHVYWYRQLPEEGLKFMVYLQKENIIDESGMPKERFSAEFPKEGPSILRIQQVVRGDSAAYFCASSPNSGIPETQYFGPGTRLLVL.

V usage is TRBV18 and J usage is TRBJ1-1; a possible D gene is TRBD1 (5 bases). Trimming left V 6 bases short and J 5 bases short, with 16 bases between. Germline lookup yields CDR1 KGHSH and CDR2 LQKENI. This CDR3 region has 14 residues. The CDR3 DNA follows: TGTGCCAGCTCGGAAGGCGCAAAGGGGACTGAAGCTTTCTTT. It yields the protein CASSEGAKGTEAFF.

The chain recombines TRBV2 with TRBJ1-4; 7 nucleotides align to TRBD1. CDR1 is SNHLY, CDR2 FYNNEI, per germline. The V and J ends lost 6 bases and 8 bases, in that order; junction bases with no gene match: 12. The CDR3 has 15 amino acids. The CDR3 sequence is CASSAQGLEGEKLFF. In DNA form, the CDR3 reads TGTGCCAGCAGCGCACAGGGGTTAGAGGGGGAAAAACTGTTTTTT.

The J gene is TRBJ2-7, the V gene TRBV19, with no clear D. V was clipped by 8 bases and J by 2 bases, with 7 bases between them. The CDR3 loop spans 11 amino acids. Looked up from germline, CDR1 is LNHDA and CDR2 is SQIVND (reference sequence). The CDR3: CASGSAYEQYF. The CDR3 DNA follows: TGTGCCAGTGGCAGTGCCTACGAGCAGTACTTC.